Below are 10 T cell receptor beta chains sequenced from a single sample in a study of PD-1 blockade in classical Hodgkin lymphoma. Time point meaning: cycle 4 day 1 (C4D1), after less than 7 weeks of nivolumab. Relapse after autologous stem cell transplantation occurred in every patient, and brentuximab vedotin exposure varied. Measured with immunoSEQ multiplex PCR; TCRdb has only the in-frame clones, and not every one. The sample has roughly 28,000 clones, roughly four fifths seen once; the top ten hold under 20%. Sequencing used peripheral blood mononuclear cells (PBMCs), obtained before the fourth cycle of nivolumab. The receptors come from a human donor with classical Hodgkin lymphoma.

This clone was counted a few times. This sequence joins TRBV7-9 and TRBJ2-3; D call uncertain. Germline V gene sequence: CDR1 SEHNR, CDR2 FQNEAQ (reference sequence). The CDR3 extends over 14 amino acids. The ends were cut back, 2 bases at V and 0 bases at J, with 6 bases in the middle. The CDR3 reads CASSLRASTDTQYF. CDR3 coding DNA: TGTGCCAGCAGCTTAAGGGCCAGCACAGATACGCAGTATTTT.

This rearrangement joins TRBV7-2 to TRBJ2-4; TRBD2 matches at 8 bases. CDR3 length equals 15 residues. After removal of 1 base from V and 10 bases from J, the junction contained 9 bases not matched to a gene. The V gene's germline CDR1 is SGHTA and CDR2 FQGNSA. CDR3 coding DNA: TGTGCCAGCAGCTTAGATCTGGCGGGGGGCTCAATTCAGTACTTC. This sequence encodes CASSLDLAGGSIQYF.

This clone occurred a few times. The chain links TRBV19 to TRBJ2-5, with 8 bases identical to TRBD2. Germline CDR1 is LNHDA and CDR2 is SQIVND (reference sequence). The junction had 8 bases not matched to a gene; V was cut back by 5 bases and J by 3 bases. This CDR3 comprises 15 residues. In DNA form, the CDR3 reads TGTGCCAGTAGTGCTCGGGGGGGCTACGAAGAGACCCAGTACTTC. It codes for CASSARGGYEETQYF.

The chain links TRBV13 to TRBJ1-5, with a possible D match to TRBD1 (5 bases). V dropped 4 bases and J dropped 2 bases, with 9 bases sitting between them. The CDR3 covers 14 residues. Germline V gene lookup returns CDR1 PRHDT and CDR2 FYEKMQ (reference sequence). The CDR3 DNA sequence: TGTGCCAGCAGCTGGGGGGTTCGCAATCAGCCCCAGCATTTT. The encoded protein is CASSWGVRNQPQHF.

The chain joins TRBV6-5 to TRBJ1-2, with D tentatively TRBD1 (6 bases). Per germline, CDR1 MNHEY and CDR2 SVGAGI. The CDR3 contains 13 residues. The germline V and J ends were trimmed by 10 bases and 5 bases, with 17 bases remaining between them. This CDR3 reads CATRTGGLYGYTF. The CDR3 DNA reads TGTGCCACGCGGACCGGGGGCCTGTATGGCTACACCTTC.

The chain links TRBV5-6 to TRBJ1-2; D may be TRBD1 (5 bases). Trimming pared 2 bases from V and 7 bases from J, leaving 12 bases between. CDR1 and CDR2 (germline): SGHDT, YYEEEE. There are 13 residues in the CDR3. In DNA, the CDR3 is TGTGCCAGCAGCTTCATGACAGCGTCTGGCTACACCTTC. Its protein product is CASSFMTASGYTF.

The V and J genes are TRBV4-2 and TRBJ2-5; the D gene is possibly TRBD1 (6 bases). Trimming pared 0 bases from V and 5 bases from J, leaving 13 bases between. Per germline, CDR1 LGHNA and CDR2 YNFKEQ. This CDR3 comprises 15 residues. CDR3 amino acids: CASSQDAQGTETQYF. In DNA, the CDR3 is TGTGCCAGCAGCCAAGATGCGCAGGGGACCGAGACCCAGTACTTC.

The chain has TRBV19 and TRBJ2-2, with D perhaps TRBD1 or TRBD2 (6 bases each). Trimming left V 7 bases short and J 7 bases short, with 19 bases between. The CDR3 covers 15 residues. The germline gives CDR1 LNHDA, CDR2 SQIVND (reference sequence). The CDR3 nucleotides read TGTGCCAGTACCCCTTATCGGGGGCCGGTCGGGGAGCTGTTTTTT. It yields the protein CASTPYRGPVGELFF.

The chain employs TRBV5-1 and TRBJ1-1; no definite D call. V was shortened by 2 bases and J by 5 bases, with 25 bases between the two germline ends. This CDR3 has 18 amino acids. The germline CDR1 and CDR2 sequences are SGHRS and YFSETQ. The CDR3 DNA reads TGCGCCAGCAGCTTCATATTCAGAGATCAACGGGAGAAAACTGAAGCTTTCTTT. It is translated as CASSFIFRDQREKTEAFF.

The chain is built from TRBV6-5 and TRBJ2-3; unclear D gene. This CDR3 spans 13 amino acids. Looked up from germline, CDR1 is MNHEY and CDR2 is SVGAGI. V lost 5 bases and J lost 6, with 12 bases in between. CDR3 nucleotides: TGTGCCAGCAGTGAAACTTCACAGGATACGCAGTATTTT. Translating gives CASSETSQDTQYF.